Below, 22 T cell receptor beta chains from the same sample are listed, as sequenced in a study of brain T cells in children with intractable seizures. The repertoire was sequenced with immunoSEQ multiplex PCR; TCRdb's copy has only in-frame clones and lacks some. The sample lists roughly 120,000 clones, 90% to 95% occurring once. The input for sequencing was peripheral blood, taken at surgery. The receptors were sampled from a boy in the first two years of life with hemimegalencephaly and intractable seizures.

The chain joins TRBV6-5 to TRBJ2-1; D uncertain. In germline, CDR1 is MNHEY, CDR2 SVGAGI. CDR3 length equals 15 residues. Trimming removed 2 bases from V and 4 bases from J, with 12 bases in between. DNA of the CDR3: TGTGCCAGCAGTTACGACCCCCCGACTTACAATGAGCAGTTCTTC. Translation gives CASSYDPPTYNEQFF.

Comments on this clone: Other nucleotide sequences in the sample specify the same CDR3. The V and J genes are TRBV11-2 and TRBJ2-7, with D possibly being TRBD2 (5 bases). Germline CDR1 and CDR2: SGHAT and FQNNGV. V dropped 1 base and J dropped 2 bases, with 9 bases sitting between them. The CDR3 contains 14 residues. CDR3: CASSLGVGAYEQYF. The CDR3 coding sequence is TGTGCCAGCAGCTTAGGTGTCGGGGCCTACGAGCAGTACTTC. Complete variable domain (other parts from reference TRBV11-2 and TRBJ2-7): EAGVAQSPRYKIIEKRQSVAFWCNPISGHATLYWYQQILGQGPKLLIQFQNNGVVDDSQLPKDRFSAERLKGVDSTLKIQPAKLEDSAVYLCASSLGVGAYEQYFGPGTRLTVT.

This clone appeared once. V is TRBV11-2 and J is TRBJ2-7, with D maybe TRBD2 (6 bases). The V end was cut by 2 bases, the J end by 2 bases, with 19 bases between. Per the germline V gene, CDR1 is SGHAT and CDR2 is FQNNGV. This CDR3 has 17 residues. The CDR3 region is CASSLLGVGTLTYEQYF. In DNA, the CDR3 is TGTGCCAGCAGCTTATTAGGGGTAGGGACTCTAACCTACGAGCAGTACTTC.

V usage is TRBV6-5 and J usage is TRBJ2-5, with 8 bases aligning to TRBD1. Looked up from germline, CDR1 is MNHEY and CDR2 is SVGAGI. Trimming removed 7 bases from V and 2 bases from J; junction bases left unmatched: 9. The CDR3 sequence is 15 residues long. CDR3 in DNA: TGTGCCAGCACCGAACCCAGGGGGCGACAAGAGACCCAGTACTTC. This codes for CASTEPRGRQETQYF.

This clone was seen only once. V is TRBV27 and J is TRBJ1-4, with a weak D call TRBD1 (5 bases). V was cut by 4 bases and J by 5 bases, with 14 bases left in between. CDR3 size: 15 residues. Germline V CDR1 and CDR2: MNHEY, SMNVEV (reference sequence). The CDR3 protein is CASSWGGGSNEKLFF. CDR3 DNA: TGTGCCAGCAGTTGGGGGGGAGGATCGAATGAAAAACTGTTTTTT.

The chain has TRBV19 and TRBJ2-1, with D perhaps matching TRBD2 (6 bases). This CDR3 contains 14 residues. Germline values: CDR1 LNHDA, CDR2 SQIVND (reference sequence). Trimming stripped 0 bases from V and 11 bases from J, with 14 bases between. The CDR3 reads CASSIDPGLPKQFF. CDR3 DNA: TGTGCCAGTAGTATAGATCCGGGACTCCCTAAGCAGTTCTTC.

V gene TRBV2 combines with J gene TRBJ2-1; D is undetermined. Germline loops: CDR1 SNHLY, CDR2 FYNNEI. V dropped 9 bases and J dropped 6 bases, with 15 bases sitting between them. The CDR3 is made up of 13 amino acids. CDR3 sequence: CARKALVGNEQFF. CDR3 bases: TGTGCCAGGAAAGCGTTGGTGGGCAATGAGCAGTTCTTC.

The genes are TRBV23-1 and TRBJ2-6; the match to TRBD1 covers 11 bases. TRBV23-1 is an open reading frame, and its role is uncertain. The V segment lost 0 bases and the J segment 0 bases; nucleotides outside the gene matches: 1. This CDR3 comprises 18 residues. CDR3 protein: CASSQSGTGGSGANVLTF. The CDR3, as DNA: TGCGCCAGCAGTCAATCGGGGACAGGGGGCTCTGGGGCCAACGTCCTGACTTTC.

This clone is a singleton in its sample. This sample includes further DNA sequences coding for the same CDR3. The chain is built from TRBV19 and TRBJ1-1; weak D call: TRBD1 (5 bases). Germline-derived CDR1 and CDR2 are LNHDA and SQIVND (reference sequence). The CDR3 runs 13 residues. Trimming shortened V by 3 bases and J by 0 bases, and 5 bases separated the two germline ends. The CDR3, as DNA: TGTGCCAGTAGTATGACAGTGAACACTGAAGCTTTCTTT. Its protein product is CASSMTVNTEAFF.

This clone was counted only a few times. Other DNA sequences of this sample code for an identical CDR3. This sequence joins TRBV7-3 and TRBJ2-7; a weak D match, TRBD1 (5 bases). V was pared by 2 bases and J by 3 bases, with 8 bases between. Germline loops: CDR1 SGHTA, CDR2 FQGTGA. The CDR3 is 13 amino acids. DNA for the CDR3: TGTGCCAGCAGCTTAGGTACAGGCTACGAGCAGTACTTC. Translating gives CASSLGTGYEQYF. Full variable domain (remainder filled in from reference TRBV7-3 and TRBJ2-7): GAGVSQTPSNKVTEKGKYVELRCDPISGHTALYWYRQSLGQGPEFLIYFQGTGAADDSGLPNDRFFAVRPEGSVSTLKIQRTERGDSAVYLCASSLGTGYEQYFGPGTRLTVT.

The chain combines TRBV7-2 with TRBJ1-1; 8 bases are a match to TRBD1. Germline values: CDR1 SGHTA, CDR2 FQGNSA. CDR3 length equals 15 residues. The V and J ends lost 4 bases and 5 bases, in that order; junction bases with no gene match: 9. Here the CDR3 reads CASSSQGASGTEAFF. In DNA form, the CDR3 reads TGTGCCAGCAGCTCCCAGGGGGCTAGTGGGACTGAAGCTTTCTTT.

The chain combines TRBV6-5 with TRBJ2-4; 11 nucleotides match TRBD2. Germline trimming cut 4 bases from V and 5 bases from J; bases unmatched to any gene: 4. The CDR3 runs 15 residues. The V gene's germline CDR1 is MNHEY and CDR2 SVGAGI. The CDR3 spells CASSWGTSGQNIQYF. CDR3 DNA: TGTGCCAGCAGTTGGGGGACTAGCGGCCAAAACATTCAGTACTTC.

This chain links TRBV5-1 with TRBJ2-5; a weak D match, TRBD1 (6 bases). Germline V gene sequence: CDR1 SGHRS, CDR2 YFSETQ. The CDR3 is made up of 15 amino acids. Trimming took 5 bases from V and 0 from J, leaving 14 bases between them. In nucleotides, the CDR3 is TGCGCCAGCAGGGGGGACACCACGTACCAAGAGACCCAGTACTTC. The encoded protein is CASRGDTTYQETQYF.

This chain joins TRBV25-1 and TRBJ2-3; D remains ambiguous. Trimming shortened V by 5 bases and J by 4 bases, and 16 bases separated the two germline ends. Germline V lookup: CDR1 MGHDK, CDR2 SYGVNS. The CDR3 spans 15 residues. The CDR3 reads CASSNPLTLSDTQYF. The DNA for the CDR3 is TGTGCCAGCAGTAATCCCCTAACCCTATCAGATACGCAGTATTTT.

V usage is TRBV5-5 and J usage is TRBJ2-3; a possible D gene is TRBD2 (5 bases). Trimming removed 5 bases at V and 5 bases at J, with 24 bases between. This CDR3 is built from 17 residues. Germline V gene data show CDR1 as SGHKS and CDR2 as YYEKEE (reference sequence). CDR3 sequence reads: CASREVGSPPQKDTQYF. DNA of the CDR3: TGTGCCAGCAGGGAAGTTGGGAGTCCGCCCCAAAAAGATACGCAGTATTTT.

This clone was counted a single time. The chain recombines TRBV28 with TRBJ2-7, with unresolved D. In germline, CDR1 is MDHEN, CDR2 SYDVKM. The CDR3 has 11 residues. Trimming took 10 bases from V and 3 from J, leaving 10 bases between them. The DNA for the CDR3 is TGTGCCACCGTCACGTTCTACGAGCAGTACTTC. Its protein product is CATVTFYEQYF.

CDR3 in DNA: TGTGCCAGCAGCGCCCGGACTAGCGGCACCGGGGAGCTGTTTTTT. Translated: CASSARTSGTGELFF. The chain is built from TRBV2 and TRBJ2-2, with 10 bases lining up with TRBD2. The CDR3 consists of 15 residues. Trimming took 6 bases from V and 4 from J; bases not matched to a gene: 5. The germline gives CDR1 SNHLY, CDR2 FYNNEI.

This clone came up a few times. This sample includes further DNA sequences coding for the same CDR3. The chain combines TRBV27 with TRBJ2-7; D tentatively reads TRBD1 or TRBD2 (5 bases each). Trimming left V 5 bases short and J 3 bases short, with 20 bases between. Germline CDR1 and CDR2: MNHEY and SMNVEV (reference sequence). The CDR3 runs 16 residues. The CDR3 DNA is TGTGCCAGCAGTCCCAACCCAAGAGGGGTCTTCTACGAGCAGTACTTC. This encodes CASSPNPRGVFYEQYF.

This rearrangement joins TRBV30 to TRBJ1-3; no clear D. Deletions cut 4 bases from V and 0 bases from J, with 25 bases between. CDR3 length: 19 residues. Per the germline V gene, CDR1 is GTSNPN and CDR2 is SVGIG (reference sequence). DNA for the CDR3: TGTGCCTGGACCCGTTATCTATCTTGCGCACCAATCTCTGGAAACACCATATATTTT. Amino acid sequence: CAWTRYLSCAPISGNTIYF.

This chain links TRBV28 with TRBJ1-1, with 7 bases lining up with TRBD1. The CDR3 spans 12 residues. Germline values: CDR1 MDHEN, CDR2 SYDVKM. The V segment lost 6 bases and the J segment 9 bases; nucleotides outside the gene matches: 7. In DNA, the CDR3 is TGTGCCAGCAGCCTTAGACAGGGTAAAGCTTTCTTT. It encodes CASSLRQGKAFF.

The chain combines TRBV29-1 with TRBJ2-1; 7 bases align to TRBD2. CDR3 length: 16 amino acids. Germline loops: CDR1 SQVTM, CDR2 ANQGSEA. The V and J ends lost 3 bases and 0 bases, in that order; junction bases with no gene match: 8. The CDR3 is CSVEGLLAASYNEQFF. In DNA, the CDR3 is TGCAGCGTTGAGGGGTTGCTAGCGGCCTCCTACAATGAGCAGTTCTTC.

The V gene is TRBV27, the J gene TRBJ1-3; D not certain. The V gene lost 3 bases and the J gene lost 0 bases, with 3 bases spanning the gap. In germline, CDR1 is MNHEY, CDR2 SMNVEV (reference sequence). The CDR3 has 13 amino acids. In DNA, the CDR3 is TGTGCCAGCAGTTTCAGCTCTGGAAACACCATATATTTT. Its translation is CASSFSSGNTIYF.